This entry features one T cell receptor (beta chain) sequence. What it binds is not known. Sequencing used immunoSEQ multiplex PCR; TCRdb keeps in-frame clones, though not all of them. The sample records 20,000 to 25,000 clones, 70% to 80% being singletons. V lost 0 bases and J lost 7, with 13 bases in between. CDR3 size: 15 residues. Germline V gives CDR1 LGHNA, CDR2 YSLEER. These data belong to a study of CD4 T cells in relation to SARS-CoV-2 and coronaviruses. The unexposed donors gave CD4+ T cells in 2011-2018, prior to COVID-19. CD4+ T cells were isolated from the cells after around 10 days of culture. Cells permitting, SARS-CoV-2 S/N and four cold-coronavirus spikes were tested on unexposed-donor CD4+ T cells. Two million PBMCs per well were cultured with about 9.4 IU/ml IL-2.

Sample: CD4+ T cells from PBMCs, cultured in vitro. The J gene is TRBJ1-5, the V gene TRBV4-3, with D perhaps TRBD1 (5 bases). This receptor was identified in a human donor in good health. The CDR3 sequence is CASSQEAGQGQPQHF. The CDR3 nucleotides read TGCGCCAGCAGCCAAGAGGCGGGGCAGGGACAGCCCCAGCATTTT.